One and the same sample provided the 11 T cell receptor beta chains below, sequenced in a study of T cell responses to AZD1222 COVID-19 vaccine. The data were produced by immunoSEQ multiplex PCR, yet TCRdb's version contains in-frame clones alone and is incomplete. Among approximately 140,000 clones, just over 90% were seen once, and the ten largest hold 2.5% to 3%. Material: peripheral blood, obtained on day 0 of MenACWY control vaccination. These receptors were obtained from an adult in good health.

J is TRBJ1-5 and V is TRBV11-2; 10 positions match TRBD1. Germline CDR1 reads SGHAT; CDR2 reads FQNNGV. The CDR3 loop spans 15 amino acids. V shed 4 bases, J shed 4 bases, and the junction held 4 bases outside the gene matches. Here the CDR3 reads CASSSRQGANQPQHF. CDR3 nucleotide sequence: TGTGCCAGCAGCTCAAGACAGGGGGCGAATCAGCCCCAGCATTTT.

The gene calls are TRBV6-6 and TRBJ1-1, with D perhaps matching TRBD1 (5 bases). This CDR3 region has 13 residues. Trimming took 6 bases from V and 7 from J, leaving 15 bases between them. The germline CDR1 and CDR2 sequences are MNHNY and SVGAGI (reference sequence). CDR3 nucleotides: TGTGCCAGCAGGGGAGCGAGCCAGGGTGAAGCTTTCTTT. It is translated as CASRGASQGEAFF.

This chain connects TRBV11-3 to TRBJ2-5; 8 bases align to TRBD2. The CDR3 loop spans 13 amino acids. Germline CDR1 is SGHNT and CDR2 is YENEEA. After removal of 5 bases from V and 5 bases from J, the junction contained 4 bases not matched to a gene. CDR3 sequence (DNA): TGTGCCAGCAGCCGCAGCGGGAGCGAGACCCAGTACTTC. Residues: CASSRSGSETQYF.

This clone was seen just once. The rearrangement uses TRBV5-1 and TRBJ2-2; tentatively, D is TRBD2 (5 bases). Trimming stripped 5 bases from V and 0 bases from J, with 11 bases between. Germline CDR1 reads SGHRS; CDR2 reads YFSETQ. CDR3 length: 15 residues. CDR3 amino acids: CASSTGNTNTGELFF. The CDR3 nucleotides read TGCGCCAGCAGTACCGGGAATACGAACACCGGGGAGCTGTTTTTT.

The chain joins TRBV19 to TRBJ1-2; possible D gene TRBD1, 6 bases. The V end was cut by 6 bases, the J end by 4 bases, with 15 bases between. CDR1 and CDR2 from the germline V gene are LNHDA and SQIVND (reference sequence). The length of the CDR3 is 14 residues. CDR3 residues: CASRKGGSGYGYTF. CDR3 sequence (DNA): TGTGCCAGTAGAAAAGGGGGGTCTGGCTATGGCTACACCTTC.

The V call is TRBV6-1, the J call TRBJ2-5; D may be TRBD2 (7 bases). This CDR3 contains 14 residues. Deletions cut 1 base from V and 5 bases from J, with 11 bases between. Germline V lookup: CDR1 MNHNS, CDR2 SASEGT. The CDR3 coding sequence is TGTGCCAGCAGTGAAGGCAGGGGAGGGGAGACCCAGTACTTC. This translates into CASSEGRGGETQYF.

This sequence joins TRBV5-1 and TRBJ1-2; D remains unclear. CDR1 is SGHRS, CDR2 YFSETQ, per germline. V was pared by 6 bases and J by 0 bases, with 12 bases between. This CDR3 has 14 amino acids. CDR3 coding DNA: TGCGCCAGCACCCTCACGGGAGCTAACTATGGCTACACCTTC. It is translated as CASTLTGANYGYTF. Drawing the rest from reference TRBV5-1 and TRBJ1-2, the complete variable domain is KAGVTQTPRYLIKTRGQQVTLSCSPISGHRSVSWYQQTPGQGLQFLFEYFSETQRNKGNFPGRFSGRQFSNSRSEMNVSTLELGDSALYLCASTLTGANYGYTFGSGTRLTVV.

The chain has TRBV3-1 (or the pseudogene TRBV3-2) and TRBJ2-7, with 7 bases that match TRBD1. Germline lookup yields CDR1 LGHDT and CDR2 YNNKEL (reference sequence). This CDR3 is 12 amino acids long. The trim removed 4 bases at V and 3 bases at J, leaving 0 bases unmatched. The CDR3 spells CASSRQGYEQYF. The CDR3 DNA reads as TGTGCCAGCAGCCGACAGGGCTACGAGCAGTACTTC.

The J gene is TRBJ2-1, the V gene TRBV27; 13 bases are shared with TRBD2. CDR1 is MNHEY and CDR2 is SMNVEV in the germline V gene (reference sequence). The junction had 3 bases not matched to a gene; V was cut back by 5 bases and J by 5 bases. CDR3 length equals 15 residues. This chain's CDR3 is CASSPTSGGHNEQFF. DNA for the CDR3: TGTGCCAGCAGTCCGACTAGCGGGGGGCACAATGAGCAGTTCTTC.

This rearrangement joins TRBV5-4 to TRBJ1-2, with 11 nucleotides matching TRBD1. V shed 4 bases and J 7 bases; nucleotides not matched to a gene: 12. Germline assignment: CDR1 SGHNT and CDR2 YYREEE (reference sequence). This CDR3 region has 16 residues. CDR3 loop: CASSPGQGAALSGYTF. DNA for the CDR3: TGTGCCAGCAGCCCTGGACAGGGGGCCGCTCTTTCTGGCTACACCTTC.

The chain employs TRBV5-8 and TRBJ1-2; no reliable D call. V shed 0 bases and J shed 4 bases, with 4 bases lying between them. The CDR3 loop spans 12 amino acids. Germline CDR1 SGHTS, CDR2 YDEGEE. The CDR3 region is CASSLARYGYTF. For the CDR3, the DNA is TGTGCCAGCAGCTTGGCCCGCTATGGCTACACCTTC.